A selection of T cell receptor beta chains follows, all from one sample in a study of blood T cell repertoires in COVID-19. TCRdb keeps only in-frame clones here, not all; method: immunoSEQ multiplex PCR. The sample carries 300,000 to 350,000 clones, almost 90% recorded once. Sequencing input: PBMCs or T cells enriched from blood (not recorded which). The origin of the receptors is a woman under 30 with acute COVID-19. The CDR3 runs from the conserved cysteine through the conserved F or W. The order of the fields is clone size, V gene, J gene, D gene, CDR3 DNA, CDR3 protein. A D gene is named only where the DNA matches it firmly. Size values are once, few and many counts, or a class for expanded clones, and some rows have none.

clone_size: NA
v_call: TRBV28
j_call: TRBJ1-5
d_call: NA
cdr3_nt: TGTGCCAGCAGTCGGGGGGGGTCCAATCAGCCCCAGCATTTT
cdr3_aa: CASSRGGSNQPQHF

clone_size: NA
v_call: TRBV10-3
j_call: TRBJ2-2
d_call: NA
cdr3_nt: TGTGCCATCAGTCACGACAGTCAAAACACCGGGGAGCTGTTTTTT
cdr3_aa: CAISHDSQNTGELFF

clone_size: NA
v_call: TRBV11-2
j_call: TRBJ1-2
d_call: TRBD1
cdr3_nt: TGTGCCAGCAGCCAAGGACAGGGGAGTAACTATGGCTACACCTTC
cdr3_aa: CASSQGQGSNYGYTF

clone_size: NA
v_call: TRBV7-9
j_call: TRBJ1-4
d_call: TRBD1
cdr3_nt: TGTGCCAGCAGCTTAACGCTCATTACAGGGGGCGATGGTGAAAAACTGTTTTTT
cdr3_aa: CASSLTLITGGDGEKLFF

clone_size: NA
v_call: TRBV9
j_call: TRBJ2-7
d_call: NA
cdr3_nt: TGTGCCAGCAGCGTAGGCGGAGGCCTTTCCTACGAGCAGTACTTC
cdr3_aa: CASSVGGGLSYEQYF

clone_size: NA
v_call: TRBV5-8
j_call: TRBJ1-3
d_call: NA
cdr3_nt: TGTGCCAGCAGCTTGGGGGCCTTACCTTCTGGAAACACCATATATTTT
cdr3_aa: CASSLGALPSGNTIYF

clone_size: NA
v_call: TRBV7-9
j_call: TRBJ2-1
d_call: TRBD1
cdr3_nt: TGTGCCAGCAGCCTGAGACAGGGGGCCACAGAGGGCCCCCAGTTCTTC
cdr3_aa: CASSLRQGATEGPQFF

clone_size: NA
v_call: TRBV28
j_call: TRBJ1-1
d_call: TRBD1
cdr3_nt: TGTGCCAGCAGCTCTATGGGACAGGCGCTAAACACTGAAGCTTTCTTT
cdr3_aa: CASSSMGQALNTEAFF

clone_size: NA
v_call: TRBV5-1
j_call: TRBJ1-2
d_call: NA
cdr3_nt: TGCGCCAGCAGCTCAGAGGGGGACTATGGCTACACCTTC
cdr3_aa: CASSSEGDYGYTF

clone_size: NA
v_call: TRBV28
j_call: TRBJ1-2
d_call: TRBD1
cdr3_nt: TGTGCCAGCAGCCCCGGACAGGAGGGCAACTATGGCTACACCTTC
cdr3_aa: CASSPGQEGNYGYTF

clone_size: NA
v_call: TRBV6-1
j_call: TRBJ2-1
d_call: TRBD2
cdr3_nt: TGTGCCAGCAGTCAAGTAGCGGGGAGTTCCTACAATGAGCAGTTCTTC
cdr3_aa: CASSQVAGSSYNEQFF

clone_size: NA
v_call: TRBV29-1
j_call: TRBJ2-3
d_call: TRBD1
cdr3_nt: TGCAGCGGGCACGGACAGGGTATACCTCCGGGTACGCAGTATTTT
cdr3_aa: CSGHGQGIPPGTQYF

clone_size: NA
v_call: TRBV4-2
j_call: TRBJ2-7
d_call: TRBD2
cdr3_nt: TGTGCCAGCAGCCACCCTAGCGGGGGAACCTCCTACGAGCAGTACTTC
cdr3_aa: CASSHPSGGTSYEQYF

clone_size: NA
v_call: TRBV19
j_call: TRBJ2-3
d_call: TRBD1
cdr3_nt: TGTGCCAGTAGTAGTGGACAGGTGGGCACAGATACGCAGTATTTT
cdr3_aa: CASSSGQVGTDTQYF

clone_size: few
v_call: TRBV7-9
j_call: TRBJ2-2
d_call: NA
cdr3_nt: TGTGCCAGCAGGAAGGGGCAGAACACCGGGGAGCTGTTTTTT
cdr3_aa: CASRKGQNTGELFF

clone_size: once
v_call: TRBV5-1
j_call: TRBJ1-2
d_call: NA
cdr3_nt: TGCGCCAGCAGCAAGGACGCGGGGAGGGTTGCCTATGGCTACACCTTC
cdr3_aa: CASSKDAGRVAYGYTF

clone_size: NA
v_call: TRBV10-3
j_call: TRBJ1-3
d_call: TRBD1
cdr3_nt: TGTGCCATCAGTGGGGCCCGGGACAGGGAACTTAGCTCTGGAAACACCATATATTTT
cdr3_aa: CAISGARDRELSSGNTIYF

clone_size: NA
v_call: TRBV9
j_call: TRBJ2-2
d_call: NA
cdr3_nt: TGTGCCAGCAGCGTAGAAAGAGCAACCGGGGAGCTGTTTTTT
cdr3_aa: CASSVERATGELFF

clone_size: NA
v_call: TRBV19
j_call: TRBJ2-7
d_call: TRBD2
cdr3_nt: TGTGCCAGTAGCCCCCAGGGAGCGGGACGCTACGAGCAGTACTTC
cdr3_aa: CASSPQGAGRYEQYF

clone_size: once
v_call: TRBV7-8
j_call: TRBJ1-2
d_call: NA
cdr3_nt: TGTGCCAGCAGCCGAAGTCGAACAGGTGGCTACACCTTC
cdr3_aa: CASSRSRTGGYTF

clone_size: NA
v_call: TRBV20-1
j_call: TRBJ1-2
d_call: TRBD1
cdr3_nt: TGCAGTGCTCGGGACAGCTATGGCTACACCTTC
cdr3_aa: CSARDSYGYTF

clone_size: NA
v_call: TRBV11-2
j_call: TRBJ1-1
d_call: TRBD1
cdr3_nt: TGTGCCAGCAGCTTAGATCAGGGGGCTGGGGACACTGAAGCTTTCTTT
cdr3_aa: CASSLDQGAGDTEAFF

clone_size: NA
v_call: TRBV4-1
j_call: TRBJ2-7
d_call: NA
cdr3_nt: TGCGCCAGCAGCCAAGTCGGGGGCTCCTACGAGCAGTACTTC
cdr3_aa: CASSQVGGSYEQYF

clone_size: NA
v_call: TRBV10-3
j_call: TRBJ1-4
d_call: TRBD1
cdr3_nt: TGTGCCATCAGTGAGTCCCGAGGGACAGGGCTTAATGAAAAACTGTTTTTT
cdr3_aa: CAISESRGTGLNEKLFF

clone_size: NA
v_call: TRBV29-1
j_call: TRBJ2-4
d_call: NA
cdr3_nt: TGCAGCGTTGAAGTGGCGGGGGCATGGAACATTCAGTACTTC
cdr3_aa: CSVEVAGAWNIQYF

clone_size: NA
v_call: TRBV12-3/TRBV12-4
j_call: TRBJ1-4
d_call: TRBD1
cdr3_nt: TGTGCCACCCGGGACAGCCTTAATGAAAAACTGTTTTTT
cdr3_aa: CATRDSLNEKLFF

clone_size: NA
v_call: TRBV19
j_call: TRBJ1-2
d_call: TRBD1
cdr3_nt: TGTGCCAGTAGTCCCCGGGACAGTATCATCTATGGCTACACCTTC
cdr3_aa: CASSPRDSIIYGYTF

clone_size: NA
v_call: TRBV28
j_call: TRBJ2-1
d_call: TRBD1
cdr3_nt: TGTGCCAGCAGCCCTCTTCGGGACAGGGAGTACAATGAGCAGTTCTTC
cdr3_aa: CASSPLRDREYNEQFF

clone_size: NA
v_call: TRBV27
j_call: TRBJ1-4
d_call: NA
cdr3_nt: TGTGCCAGCAGTAGCCTCGGCAGGGATAATGAAAAACTGTTTTTT
cdr3_aa: CASSSLGRDNEKLFF

clone_size: NA
v_call: TRBV28
j_call: TRBJ2-5
d_call: TRBD2
cdr3_nt: TGTGCCAGCAGCTCTCGGCTAGCGGGAGGATGGGAGACCCAGTACTTC
cdr3_aa: CASSSRLAGGWETQYF

clone_size: NA
v_call: TRBV5-5
j_call: TRBJ1-2
d_call: TRBD1
cdr3_nt: TGTGCCAGCAGCTTAAGACAGGGGGAGGGCTACACCTTC
cdr3_aa: CASSLRQGEGYTF

clone_size: NA
v_call: TRBV2
j_call: TRBJ2-1
d_call: TRBD2
cdr3_nt: TGTGCCGCCATGACGGGAGGTTACAATGAGCAGTTCTTC
cdr3_aa: CAAMTGGYNEQFF

clone_size: NA
v_call: TRBV11-1
j_call: TRBJ2-2
d_call: NA
cdr3_nt: TGTGCCACAAAAGGCGGAGGGCGAAACACCGGGGAGCTGTTTTTT
cdr3_aa: CATKGGGRNTGELFF

clone_size: NA
v_call: TRBV19
j_call: TRBJ1-1
d_call: NA
cdr3_nt: TGTGCCAGTGCCATCCCCGGAGCTGAAGCTTTCTTT
cdr3_aa: CASAIPGAEAFF

clone_size: NA
v_call: TRBV5-1
j_call: TRBJ2-5
d_call: NA
cdr3_nt: TGCGCCAGCAGCTCACAGCTCCAAGAGACCCAGTACTTC
cdr3_aa: CASSSQLQETQYF

clone_size: NA
v_call: TRBV7-9
j_call: TRBJ1-1
d_call: NA
cdr3_nt: TGTGCCAGCCGGGGGTTGGGCACTGAAGCTTTCTTT
cdr3_aa: CASRGLGTEAFF

clone_size: NA
v_call: TRBV28
j_call: TRBJ2-5
d_call: TRBD1
cdr3_nt: TGTGCCAGCAGTTCCGCGGGACAGGGGTGGCAAGAGACCCAGTACTTC
cdr3_aa: CASSSAGQGWQETQYF

clone_size: NA
v_call: TRBV5-1
j_call: TRBJ1-6
d_call: NA
cdr3_nt: TGCGCCAGCAGCCTCCCCTCGGCGGAGGGGTCGAATTCACCCCTCCACTTT
cdr3_aa: CASSLPSAEGSNSPLHF

clone_size: NA
v_call: TRBV14
j_call: TRBJ1-4
d_call: TRBD1
cdr3_nt: TGTGCCAGCAACCGCGGGACAGCGAATGAAAAACTGTTTTTT
cdr3_aa: CASNRGTANEKLFF

clone_size: NA
v_call: TRBV5-1
j_call: TRBJ2-1
d_call: TRBD2
cdr3_nt: TGCGCCAGCAGCCTTGGGACTAGCGGGGACAATGAGCAGTTCTTC
cdr3_aa: CASSLGTSGDNEQFF

clone_size: NA
v_call: TRBV7-9
j_call: TRBJ2-1
d_call: NA
cdr3_nt: TGTGCCAGCCGGGGGGCCAGCAGTGGTGAGCAGTTCTTC
cdr3_aa: CASRGASSGEQFF

clone_size: NA
v_call: TRBV14
j_call: TRBJ1-6
d_call: NA
cdr3_nt: TGTGCCAGCAGCCAAGATGGTACAGGGCTAAGCTCCTATAATTCACCCCTCCACTTT
cdr3_aa: CASSQDGTGLSSYNSPLHF

clone_size: NA
v_call: TRBV5-5
j_call: TRBJ1-6
d_call: NA
cdr3_nt: TGTGCCAGCAGCTTGACGGGGGGAGGGTCATCACCCCTCCACTTT
cdr3_aa: CASSLTGGGSSPLHF

clone_size: once
v_call: TRBV29-1
j_call: TRBJ1-4
d_call: NA
cdr3_nt: TGCAGCGTTGAGGTGGGGACTTTGGGTGAAAAACTGTTTTTT
cdr3_aa: CSVEVGTLGEKLFF

clone_size: few
v_call: TRBV24-1
j_call: TRBJ1-2
d_call: TRBD1
cdr3_nt: TGTGCCTCCAGGGGACAGACCGGCGGCTACACCTTC
cdr3_aa: CASRGQTGGYTF

clone_size: NA
v_call: TRBV16
j_call: TRBJ2-1
d_call: NA
cdr3_nt: TGTGCCAGCAGCCAATCCCTTGGGGCCAATGAGCAGTTCTTC
cdr3_aa: CASSQSLGANEQFF

clone_size: once
v_call: TRBV11-3
j_call: TRBJ1-2
d_call: NA
cdr3_nt: TGTGCCAGCAGCCGTGAATATAAAGAGAATGGCTACACCTTC
cdr3_aa: CASSREYKENGYTF

clone_size: NA
v_call: TRBV7-9
j_call: TRBJ1-1
d_call: NA
cdr3_nt: TGTGCCAGCAGCGCAGACACTGAAGCTTTCTTT
cdr3_aa: CASSADTEAFF

clone_size: NA
v_call: TRBV19
j_call: TRBJ1-2
d_call: TRBD1
cdr3_nt: TGTGCCACCAACCCGGGACAGCGCCGCCTTATTGATGGCTACACCTTC
cdr3_aa: CATNPGQRRLIDGYTF

clone_size: once
v_call: TRBV5-1
j_call: TRBJ2-7
d_call: TRBD1
cdr3_nt: TGCGCCAGCAGTAGATTGACAGGGAACCTCTACGAGCAGTACTTC
cdr3_aa: CASSRLTGNLYEQYF

clone_size: NA
v_call: TRBV10-3
j_call: TRBJ2-3
d_call: NA
cdr3_nt: TGTGCCATCAAGGCGGACTCAGATACGCAGTATTTT
cdr3_aa: CAIKADSDTQYF

clone_size: NA
v_call: TRBV5-1
j_call: TRBJ2-7
d_call: TRBD1
cdr3_nt: TGCGCCAGCAGCGGTGGACAGGGGGCTAACCCGGAGAAGCAGTACTTC
cdr3_aa: CASSGGQGANPEKQYF

clone_size: once
v_call: TRBV24-1
j_call: TRBJ1-5
d_call: NA
cdr3_nt: TGTGCCACCAGTGGCACAGGGCTGCATCAGCCCCAGCATTTT
cdr3_aa: CATSGTGLHQPQHF

clone_size: NA
v_call: TRBV7-3
j_call: TRBJ1-3
d_call: TRBD1
cdr3_nt: TGTGCCAGCAGCCCCCCAGGGGGCTCTAGTGGAAACACCATATATTTT
cdr3_aa: CASSPPGGSSGNTIYF